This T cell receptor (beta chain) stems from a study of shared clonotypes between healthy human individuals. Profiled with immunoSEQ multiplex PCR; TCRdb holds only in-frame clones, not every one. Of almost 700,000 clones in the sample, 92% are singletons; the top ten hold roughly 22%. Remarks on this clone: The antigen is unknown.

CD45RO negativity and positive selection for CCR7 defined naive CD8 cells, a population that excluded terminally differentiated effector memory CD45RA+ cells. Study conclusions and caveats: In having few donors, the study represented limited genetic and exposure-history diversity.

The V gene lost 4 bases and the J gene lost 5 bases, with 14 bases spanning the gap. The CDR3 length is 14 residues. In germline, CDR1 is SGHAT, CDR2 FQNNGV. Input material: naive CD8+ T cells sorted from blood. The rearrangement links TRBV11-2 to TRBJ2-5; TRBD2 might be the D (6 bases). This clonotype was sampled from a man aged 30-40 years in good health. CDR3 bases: TGTGCCAGCAGCTCCTCGGAGGGGCAGGAGACCCAGTACTTC. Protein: CASSSSEGQETQYF.